Presented here are 32 T cell receptor beta chains from one specimen sequenced in a study of blood T cell repertoires in COVID-19. TCRdb's copy holds only in-frame clones and misses some; the assay was immunoSEQ multiplex PCR. Of around 280,000 clones detected, around 90% appear once; the ten largest clones hold about 6.1%. Specimen: PBMCs or T cells enriched from blood (not recorded which). Receptor source: a woman aged 40 to 50 who had recovered from COVID-19.

This chain connects TRBV6-5 to TRBJ1-2; 7 bases are a match to TRBD1. Per germline, CDR1 MNHEY and CDR2 SVGAGI. This CDR3 region has 13 residues. After removal of 6 bases from V and 2 bases from J, the junction contained 3 bases not matched to a gene. The DNA of the CDR3 is TGTGCCAGCAGGTCGACAGGGAACTATGGCTACACCTTC. Translating gives CASRSTGNYGYTF.

The chain uses TRBV6-2 or TRBV6-3 and TRBJ1-4; 10 bases fit TRBD1. This CDR3 has 16 residues. V was clipped by 2 bases and J by 8 bases; unmatched bases: 8. Germline V gives CDR1 MNHEY, CDR2 SVGEGT. CDR3 DNA: TGTGCCAGCAGTTACATCCGACAGGGGGCCGGCGAAAAACTGTTTTTT. Its protein product is CASSYIRQGAGEKLFF.

The chain combines TRBV14 with TRBJ2-1; 11 nucleotides match TRBD2. The CDR3 is made up of 15 amino acids. Unmatched junction bases numbered 6, after V lost 5 bases and J lost 6 bases. Germline V lookup: CDR1 SGHDN, CDR2 FVKESK. Here the CDR3 reads CASSKAGLAVNEQFF. In DNA, the CDR3 is TGTGCCAGCAGCAAGGCGGGACTAGCGGTCAATGAGCAGTTCTTC.

The V gene is TRBV7-3, the J gene TRBJ2-1, with 13 bases aligning to TRBD2. The V segment lost 5 bases and the J segment 7 bases; nucleotides outside the gene matches: 8. CDR3 length: 16 residues. CDR1 is SGHTA and CDR2 is FQGTGA in the germline V gene. The CDR3 region has the DNA TGTGCCAGCAGCATGCCCGGGACTAGCGGGGTGAATGAGCAGTTCTTC. Residues: CASSMPGTSGVNEQFF.

The chain recombines TRBV28 with TRBJ2-1; 10 bases map to TRBD2. This CDR3 is 16 amino acids long. V was clipped by 2 bases and J by 1 base; unmatched bases: 2. Germline lookup yields CDR1 MDHEN and CDR2 SYDVKM. The CDR3 is CASSLRTSGSYNEQFF. In nucleotides, the CDR3 is TGTGCCAGCAGTTTACGGACTAGCGGTTCCTACAATGAGCAGTTCTTC.

The CDR3 region has the DNA TGTGCCAGCAGCTTAAGTAGCGGGATTGAGCAGTTCTTC. Translated: CASSLSSGIEQFF. The chain joins TRBV7-6 to TRBJ2-1; the match to TRBD2 covers 8 bases. Per germline, CDR1 SGHVS and CDR2 FNYEAQ. J lost 9 bases, V lost 2 bases, and 3 bases had no gene match. The CDR3 extends over 13 amino acids.

The CDR3 protein is CASSPRLAGHSNTGELFF. The CDR3 DNA sequence: TGTGCCAGCAGCCCCCGACTAGCGGGACATTCGAACACCGGGGAGCTGTTTTTT. This chain connects TRBV7-6 to TRBJ2-2, with 11 bases that match TRBD2. The CDR3 is made up of 18 amino acids. V shed 5 bases and J 0 bases; nucleotides not matched to a gene: 8. CDR1 SGHVS and CDR2 FNYEAQ come from the germline V gene.

The chain couples TRBV30 to TRBJ2-7; D is undetermined. CDR1 and CDR2 (germline): GTSNPN, SVGIG (reference sequence). The CDR3 has 13 amino acids. Trimming took 3 bases from V and 4 from J, leaving 13 bases between them. The DNA of the CDR3 is TGTGCCTGGAGAGATGTCTATACTTACGAGCAGTACTTC. It yields the protein CAWRDVYTYEQYF.

The CDR3 sequence: CASSQDRGRSNQPQHF. The CDR3 coding sequence is TGCGCCAGCAGCCAAGACAGGGGAAGGAGCAATCAGCCCCAGCATTTT. The chain uses TRBV4-1 and TRBJ1-5, with TRBD1 as a possible D gene (6 bases). Trimming pared 0 bases from V and 1 base from J, leaving 10 bases between. This CDR3 has 16 residues. Germline values: CDR1 MGHRA, CDR2 YSYEKL.

This clone was observed a handful of times. This chain uses TRBV6-5 with TRBJ2-2; D not certain. Germline CDR1 and CDR2: MNHEY and SVGAGI. There are 14 residues in the CDR3. The germline V and J ends were trimmed by 6 bases and 6 bases, with 14 bases remaining between them. The CDR3 loop reads CASREHDLAGELFF. DNA for the CDR3: TGTGCCAGCAGGGAGCATGATTTGGCCGGGGAGCTGTTTTTT.

The chain has TRBV3-1 (or the pseudogene TRBV3-2) and TRBJ2-7, with no clear D. The germline V gene has CDR1 LGHDT and CDR2 YNNKEL (reference sequence). This CDR3 is 11 amino acids long. V was trimmed by 5 bases and J by 6 bases, leaving 8 bases between them. The CDR3 region is CASSSLAEQYF. The CDR3, as DNA: TGTGCCAGCAGCTCCCTGGCCGAGCAGTACTTC.

A single count supports this clone. The J gene is TRBJ1-4, the V gene TRBV11-2; 7 bases align to TRBD1. The germline V gene encodes CDR1 SGHAT and CDR2 FQNNGV. Trimming took 5 bases from V and 4 from J; bases not matched to a gene: 7. This CDR3 spans 15 amino acids. CDR3 sequence reads: CASSRSGQINEKLFF. The CDR3 coding sequence is TGTGCCAGCAGCCGATCGGGACAGATTAATGAAAAACTGTTTTTT.

The J gene is TRBJ1-1, the V gene TRBV3-1 (or the pseudogene TRBV3-2), with TRBD1 identical over 7 bases. CDR3 size: 14 residues. Germline V lookup: CDR1 LGHDT, CDR2 YNNKEL (reference sequence). Germline trimming cut 4 bases from V and 1 base from J; bases unmatched to any gene: 3. CDR3 nucleotide sequence: TGTGCCAGCAGCCCACAGGGGCAGAACACTGAAGCTTTCTTT. This translates into CASSPQGQNTEAFF.

CDR3 region: CASSVGTLSYGYTF. The CDR3 DNA reads as TGTGCCAGCAGCGTAGGAACCCTATCTTATGGCTACACCTTC. The chain employs TRBV9 and TRBJ1-2; no clear D gene. The V and J ends lost 0 bases and 5 bases respectively, with 11 bases between them. Germline V gene sequence: CDR1 SGDLS, CDR2 YYNGEE. This CDR3 region has 14 residues.

The CDR3, as DNA: TGTGCCAGCAGTCAAAGCGCTGACTACGAGCAGTACTTC. Amino acid sequence: CASSQSADYEQYF. The rearrangement links TRBV7-2 to TRBJ2-7; D not certain. V lost 6 bases, J lost 3 bases, and 12 bases lay in between. The CDR3 has 13 amino acids. Germline V gene data show CDR1 as SGHTA and CDR2 as FQGNSA.

This clone was counted once. The gene calls are TRBV29-1 and TRBJ2-3, with unresolved D. Germline CDR1 reads SQVTM; CDR2 reads ANQGSEA. Trimming took off 4 bases at V and 7 bases at J, with 12 bases between the two ends. This CDR3 is 12 amino acids long. CDR3 loop: CSVGVAANTQYF. CDR3 in DNA: TGCAGCGTTGGAGTGGCGGCGAATACGCAGTATTTT.

The chain couples TRBV5-4 to TRBJ2-3; 11 nucleotides match TRBD2. With 4 bases clipped from V and 1 base from J, the junction kept 5 bases outside the gene matches. Germline loops: CDR1 SGHNT, CDR2 YYREEE (reference sequence). This CDR3 contains 16 residues. CDR3 sequence reads: CASSGTSGWGTDTQYF. CDR3 DNA: TGTGCCAGCAGCGGGACTAGCGGTTGGGGCACAGATACGCAGTATTTT.

J is TRBJ2-2 and V is TRBV5-1, with TRBD1 matching over 9 bases. CDR1 is SGHRS and CDR2 is YFSETQ in the germline V gene. This CDR3 contains 15 residues. J was trimmed by 4 bases and V by 4 bases; bases with no gene match: 5. The CDR3 nucleotides are TGCGCCAGCAGCGAGATGACAGGGGGCACCGGGGAGCTGTTTTTT. This codes for CASSEMTGGTGELFF.

This chain's CDR3 is CASSDLAGPQETQYF. The CDR3 DNA reads TGCGCCAGCAGCGACTTAGCGGGCCCTCAAGAGACCCAGTACTTC. The J gene is TRBJ2-5, the V gene TRBV5-1; 7 bases match TRBD2. Germline CDR1 SGHRS, CDR2 YFSETQ. The J segment lost 2 bases and the V segment lost 4 bases, leaving 8 bases of the junction unmatched. CDR3 length: 15 amino acids.

A single count supports this clone. The chain recombines TRBV28 with TRBJ2-5; 7 positions agree with TRBD2. The CDR3 consists of 14 residues. V shed 5 bases and J 5 bases; nucleotides not matched to a gene: 8. Looked up from germline, CDR1 is MDHEN and CDR2 is SYDVKM. The CDR3 nucleotides are TGTGCCAGCAGTATTAGACTAGCAGGGGAGACCCAGTACTTC. This gives the protein CASSIRLAGETQYF.

The chain combines TRBV5-4 with TRBJ2-5, with a weak D call TRBD1 (6 bases). V shed 0 bases and J shed 3 bases, with 9 bases lying between them. The CDR3 sequence is 14 residues long. Germline-derived CDR1 and CDR2 are SGHNT and YYREEE (reference sequence). Here the CDR3 reads CASSLAAGEETQYF. CDR3 DNA sequence: TGTGCCAGCAGCTTGGCGGCAGGGGAAGAGACCCAGTACTTC.

The chain carries TRBV3-1 (or the pseudogene TRBV3-2) and TRBJ2-2, with TRBD2 matching over 8 bases. Trimming cost V 4 bases and J 7 bases; bases outside gene matches: 14. This CDR3 has 17 residues. The germline V gene has CDR1 LGHDT and CDR2 YNNKEL (reference sequence). CDR3 loop: CASSLRPGRAFHGELFF. As DNA, the CDR3 is TGTGCCAGCAGCCTTCGGCCCGGGAGGGCTTTTCACGGGGAGCTGTTTTTT.

V usage is TRBV7-9 and J usage is TRBJ2-3; D perhaps matches TRBD1 (6 bases). The V end was cut by 2 bases, the J end by 3 bases, with 9 bases between. Germline loops: CDR1 SEHNR, CDR2 FQNEAQ (reference sequence). The CDR3 consists of 14 residues. DNA for the CDR3: TGTGCCAGCAGCTTATTAGGGGGTACAGATACGCAGTATTTT. Encoded protein: CASSLLGGTDTQYF.

The chain employs TRBV5-1 and TRBJ1-5; no definite D call. CDR3 length equals 14 residues. Germline V gene data show CDR1 as SGHRS and CDR2 as YFSETQ. V shed 0 bases and J shed 7 bases, with 11 bases lying between them. CDR3 sequence reads: CASSLAFGRQPQHF. The DNA of the CDR3 is TGCGCCAGCAGCTTGGCCTTCGGGAGACAGCCCCAGCATTTT.

This rearrangement joins TRBV5-1 to TRBJ2-1; 8 bases agree with TRBD1. CDR1 is SGHRS, CDR2 YFSETQ, per germline. V lost 7 bases, J lost 7 bases, and 4 bases stayed unmatched. The CDR3 totals 12 residues. The CDR3 loop reads CASGQGENEQFF. In DNA, the CDR3 is TGCGCCAGCGGACAGGGTGAGAATGAGCAGTTCTTC.

The genes are TRBV7-2 and TRBJ1-3; D is ambiguous. V lost 7 bases, J lost 4 bases, and 14 bases lay in between. This CDR3 spans 14 amino acids. Germline V gene lookup returns CDR1 SGHTA and CDR2 FQGNSA. The CDR3 DNA follows: TGTGCCAGCATGCAGGTTAATGGGGGAAACACCATATATTTT. Protein sequence: CASMQVNGGNTIYF.

This chain connects TRBV2 to TRBJ2-2, with TRBD2 matching 8 bases. This CDR3 comprises 14 residues. Germline lookup yields CDR1 SNHLY and CDR2 FYNNEI. V shed 7 bases and J 6 bases; nucleotides not matched to a gene: 7. The CDR3 reads CASKTGGPPGELFF. The CDR3 DNA sequence: TGTGCCAGCAAAACGGGAGGGCCCCCCGGGGAGCTGTTTTTT.

The rearrangement links TRBV5-1 to TRBJ1-6; a possible D gene is TRBD1 (5 bases). The CDR3 spans 13 residues. V lost 7 bases and J lost 7, with 12 bases in between. The V gene's germline CDR1 is SGHRS and CDR2 YFSETQ. This CDR3 reads CASSPGENSPLHF. As DNA, the CDR3 is TGCGCCAGCTCCCCGGGGGAGAATTCACCCCTCCACTTT.

This chain joins TRBV7-9 and TRBJ2-6, with D possibly matching TRBD1 (7 bases). CDR1 is SEHNR, CDR2 FQNEAQ, per germline (reference sequence). Trimming took 5 bases from V and 0 from J, leaving 11 bases between them. This CDR3 is built from 16 residues. The chain's CDR3 is CASSAGQTSGANVLTF. Here the CDR3 DNA reads TGTGCCAGCAGCGCGGGACAGACCTCTGGGGCCAACGTCCTGACTTTC.

The chain couples TRBV5-1 to TRBJ2-7; tentative D call: TRBD1 (6 bases). The V gene's germline CDR1 is SGHRS and CDR2 YFSETQ. CDR3 length: 15 residues. V lost 4 bases to trimming and J lost 4 bases, with 18 bases between them. The CDR3 protein is CASSRNRAGGYEQYF. CDR3 coding DNA: TGCGCCAGCAGCCGGAACAGGGCGGGCGGGTACGAGCAGTACTTC.

This clone was detected once. CDR3 nucleotide sequence: TGCAGCGTTGGGAGGGTGAACACTGAAGCTTTCTTT. Translating gives CSVGRVNTEAFF. The chain is built from TRBV29-1 and TRBJ1-1; no clear D gene. The CDR3 loop spans 12 amino acids. V lost 4 bases and J 0 bases, leaving 6 bases between the germline ends. Per germline, CDR1 SQVTM and CDR2 ANQGSEA.

The chain joins TRBV25-1 to TRBJ1-5; 7 bases line up with TRBD1. CDR3 size: 17 residues. Germline V CDR1 and CDR2: MGHDK, SYGVNS. The junction had 9 bases not matched to a gene; V was cut back by 3 bases and J by 1 base. This CDR3 is CASSEPSLQGSNQPQHF. The CDR3 DNA reads TGTGCCAGCAGTGAGCCCAGCTTACAGGGGAGCAATCAGCCCCAGCATTTT.